The next 23 T cell receptor beta chains were all read from a single sample in a study of human T cells and chemical hapten exposure. One entry per CDR3 protein results from TCRdb running MiXCR on the RACE reads. The sample comprises some 60,000 distinct CDR3 sequences, about 11% of which are singletons, and about 4% rests with the top ten. Time point: pre-sensitization, week 0. Treatment given: therapeutic diphenylcyclopropenone sensitization with weekly scalp DPC. The sample was whole blood, taken in connection with sensitization to the hapten diphenylcyclopropenone (DPC). The receptors come from a woman aged 40 to 55 with alopecia areata. Some clones in this sample may be carry-over from other donors' samples.

V and J are TRBV10-1 and TRBJ2-3, with no clear D. The CDR3 totals 13 residues. Germline CDR1 is WNHNN and CDR2 is SYGVQD (reference sequence). V was pared by 2 bases and J by 2 bases, with 5 bases between. The DNA for the CDR3 is TGCGCCAGCAGTGAGACGGACACAGATACGCAGTATTTT. Translation: CASSETDTDTQYF.

This clonotype has more than one count but fewer than ten. The chain joins TRBV10-3 to TRBJ2-3; TRBD2 agrees at 16 bases. The CDR3 is 20 residues long. Germline V CDR1 and CDR2: ENHRY, SYGVKD. V was pared by 4 bases and J by 4 bases, with 14 bases of the junction left unmatched. CDR3 DNA: TGTGCCATCAGTGGAAGACCGGGACTAGCGGGAGGGAAGGATTCAGATACGCAGTATTTT. It specifies CAISGRPGLAGGKDSDTQYF.

This clonotype was counted a few times. This chain joins TRBV7-2 and TRBJ2-3, with D uncertain. Germline-derived CDR1 and CDR2 are SGHTA and FQGNSA. CDR3 size: 12 residues. With 5 bases removed from V and 4 bases from J, the gap between germline ends came to 7 bases. CDR3 nucleotide sequence: TGTGCCAGCAGCCCTTATTCAGATACGCAGTATTTT. This sequence encodes CASSPYSDTQYF.

This clonotype was recorded a few times. This chain links TRBV20-1 with TRBJ2-7; D may be TRBD1 (6 bases). CDR1 DFQATT and CDR2 SNEGSKA come from the germline V gene (reference sequence). The CDR3 is made up of 16 amino acids. The V end lost 2 bases, the J end lost 2 bases, and 19 bases lay between the germline ends. Written as DNA, the CDR3 is TGCAGTGCTAGATCTCTAACAGGGAGTTCCCCCTACGAGCAGTACTTC. Translation gives CSARSLTGSSPYEQYF.

This clonotype was seen a handful of times. The rearrangement links TRBV20-1 to TRBJ2-7, with 9 positions matching TRBD2. V shed 5 bases, J shed 3 bases, and the junction held 8 bases outside the gene matches. Germline V lookup: CDR1 DFQATT, CDR2 SNEGSKA (reference sequence). This CDR3 contains 14 residues. The chain's CDR3 is CSARRLAEFYEQYF. The CDR3 DNA is TGCAGTGCTCGCCGACTAGCGGAATTCTACGAGCAGTACTTC.

This clonotype was seen ten or more times. The chain links TRBV28 to TRBJ2-7, with 8 positions matching TRBD2. The CDR3 has 15 residues. J lost 5 bases, V lost 3 bases, and 9 bases had no gene match. Per germline, CDR1 MDHEN and CDR2 SYDVKM. The CDR3 here is CASSFGAGGTHEQYF. In nucleotides, the CDR3 is TGTGCCAGCAGTTTCGGGGCGGGAGGAACCCACGAGCAGTACTTC.

The chain is built from TRBV4-3 and TRBJ1-4; D is ambiguous. The germline CDR1 and CDR2 sequences are LGHNA and YSLEER. V shed 3 bases and J shed 0 bases, with 8 bases lying between them. The CDR3 is 15 residues long. CDR3: CASSHGEATNEKLFF. CDR3 bases: TGCGCCAGCAGCCACGGGGAGGCAACTAATGAAAAACTGTTTTTT.

This clonotype was picked up a small number of times. The CDR3 DNA sequence: TGCAGCGCTATGGGGGAAATGAACACTGAAGCTTTCTTT. Translating it yields CSAMGEMNTEAFF. The gene calls are TRBV29-1 and TRBJ1-1; D is perhaps TRBD1 (5 bases). Germline V lookup: CDR1 SQVTM, CDR2 ANQGSEA. V gave up 7 bases and J gave up 0 bases, with 12 bases separating them. The CDR3 has 13 residues.

This clonotype was seen more than once but under ten times. V and J are TRBV7-8 and TRBJ2-2, with 9 bases identical to TRBD1. Trimming removed 5 bases from V and 6 bases from J; junction bases left unmatched: 4. Germline V CDR1 and CDR2: SGHVS, FQNEAQ. This CDR3 has 14 residues. The CDR3 nucleotides read TGTGCCAGCAGCGTCAGACAGGGGGCCGGGGAGCTGTTTTTT. It specifies CASSVRQGAGELFF. Full variable domain (missing parts from reference TRBV7-8 and TRBJ2-2): GAGVSQSPRYKVAKRGQDVALRCDPISGHVSLFWYQQALGQGPEFLTYFQNEAQLDKSGLPSDRFFAERPEGSVSTLKIQRTQQEDSAVYLCASSVRQGAGELFFGEGSRLTVL.

This sequence joins TRBV12-3 or TRBV12-4 and TRBJ1-1; the D is unclear. The germline V and J ends were trimmed by 3 bases and 4 bases, with 15 bases remaining between them. CDR3 length equals 15 residues. The CDR3 loop reads CASSLKAGEATEAFF. CDR3 DNA sequence: TGTGCCAGCAGTTTGAAGGCAGGTGAGGCCACTGAAGCTTTCTTT.

The sample holds many counts of this clonotype. This chain links TRBV28 with TRBJ2-5; D is uncertain. The CDR3 runs 15 residues. CDR1 and CDR2 from the germline V gene are MDHEN and SYDVKM. Trimming took off 0 bases at V and 1 base at J, with 9 bases between the two ends. CDR3: CASSLWTEGQETQYF. The CDR3 coding sequence is TGTGCCAGCAGTTTATGGACCGAAGGCCAAGAGACCCAGTACTTC.

This clonotype occurred a few times. The rearrangement uses TRBV7-2 and TRBJ2-3; no firm D call. Germline V gene sequence: CDR1 SGHTA, CDR2 FQGNSA. The V gene lost 5 bases and the J gene lost 5 bases, with 8 bases spanning the gap. The CDR3 is 12 amino acids. The DNA for the CDR3 is TGTGCCAGCAGCCCAAGTCGAGATACGCAGTATTTT. Its translation: CASSPSRDTQYF.

The V gene is TRBV5-4, the J gene TRBJ2-1, with 7 bases fitting TRBD1. This CDR3 contains 13 residues. J was trimmed by 10 bases and V by 4 bases; bases with no gene match: 8. Germline V gene lookup returns CDR1 SGHNT and CDR2 YYREEE (reference sequence). The CDR3 region has the DNA TGTGCCAGCAGCCTGAAGGGGGCCGGGGAGCAGTTCTTC. It codes for CASSLKGAGEQFF.

There are a few counts of this clonotype. The V call is TRBV6-5, the J call TRBJ1-6; D unclear. With 5 bases removed from V and 13 bases from J, the gap between germline ends came to 15 bases. This CDR3 contains 13 residues. Germline CDR1 reads MNHEY; CDR2 reads SVGAGI. The DNA for the CDR3 is TGTGCCAGCAGTCCGCGAGGTCTATCGCCCCTCCACTTT. It specifies CASSPRGLSPLHF.

The V gene is TRBV19, the J gene TRBJ1-5; perhaps TRBD1 as D (5 bases). Trimming removed 2 bases from V and 3 bases from J, with 14 bases in between. Per germline, CDR1 LNHDA and CDR2 SQIVND (reference sequence). CDR3 length: 16 amino acids. The CDR3 coding sequence is TGTGCCAGTAGTATACCAACGGGACTACCCAATCAGCCCCAGCATTTT. It codes for CASSIPTGLPNQPQHF.

This clonotype has a count of ten or more. V is TRBV29-1 and J is TRBJ1-1; tentatively, D is TRBD1 (5 bases). The germline gives CDR1 SQVTM, CDR2 ANQGSEA. This CDR3 contains 11 residues. Trimming removed 7 bases at V and 6 bases at J, with 12 bases between. The DNA of the CDR3 is TGCAGCGCCGGGACCGGACCTGAAGCTTTCTTT. Amino acids: CSAGTGPEAFF.

This clonotype was counted ten times or more. J is TRBJ2-7 and V is TRBV19; D call uncertain. This CDR3 is 14 amino acids long. CDR1 LNHDA and CDR2 SQIVND come from the germline V gene (reference sequence). V shed 3 bases and J shed 7 bases, with 16 bases lying between them. CDR3: CASSMLLGFGEQYF. CDR3 nucleotides: TGTGCCAGTAGTATGCTCCTCGGATTTGGGGAGCAGTACTTC.

At least ten counts were recorded for this clonotype. The V and J genes are TRBV7-2 and TRBJ2-7, with D perhaps given as TRBD1 or TRBD2 (5 bases each). The CDR3 runs to 14 residues. The germline V gene has CDR1 SGHTA and CDR2 FQGNSA. The ends were cut back, 5 bases at V and 2 bases at J, with 13 bases in the middle. The CDR3 sequence is CASSTGTGTYEQYF. CDR3 DNA sequence: TGTGCCAGCAGCACCGGGACGGGCACCTACGAGCAGTACTTC.

This clonotype has just a few counts. The chain is built from TRBV7-9 and TRBJ2-1; D is uncertain. V gave up 0 bases and J gave up 4 bases, with 10 bases separating them. The CDR3 spans 15 residues. Germline values: CDR1 SEHNR, CDR2 FQNEAQ (reference sequence). The CDR3 region is CASSLAGYEYNEQFF. CDR3 nucleotides: TGTGCCAGCAGCTTAGCAGGGTACGAATACAATGAGCAGTTCTTC.

This clonotype came up many times. The chain couples TRBV5-5 to TRBJ2-7, with D hard to call. The CDR3 extends over 16 amino acids. V was trimmed by 0 bases and J by 2 bases, leaving 15 bases between them. The germline gives CDR1 SGHKS, CDR2 YYEKEE (reference sequence). DNA of the CDR3: TGTGCCAGCAGCTTGGGAACCAATTGGGATGCCTACGAGCAGTACTTC. As protein: CASSLGTNWDAYEQYF.

The chain is built from TRBV7-6 and TRBJ2-2; 11 bases are shared with TRBD2. The J segment lost 7 bases and the V segment lost 4 bases, leaving 2 bases of the junction unmatched. CDR1 is SGHVS, CDR2 FNYEAQ, per germline. The CDR3 contains 14 residues. CDR3: CASSSGTSGGELFF. Here the CDR3 DNA reads TGTGCCAGCAGCTCCGGGACTAGCGGCGGGGAGCTGTTTTTT.

In its sample, this clonotype was seen many times. V gene TRBV7-2 combines with J gene TRBJ2-3, with 10 bases matching TRBD2. The germline gives CDR1 SGHTA, CDR2 FQGNSA. The CDR3 loop spans 16 amino acids. Trimming at V came to 5 bases and at J to 4 bases, leaving 9 bases not matched to a gene. The CDR3 spells CASSPPGAGGADTQYF. The CDR3, as DNA: TGTGCCAGCAGCCCGCCTGGAGCGGGAGGGGCAGATACGCAGTATTTT.

This clonotype has ten or more counts. The chain employs TRBV20-1 and TRBJ2-7, with TRBD1 matching over 7 bases. J lost 1 base, V lost 6 bases, and 6 bases had no gene match. Per the germline V gene, CDR1 is DFQATT and CDR2 is SNEGSKA (reference sequence). The CDR3 consists of 13 residues. The CDR3 sequence is CSAPEGASYEQYF. DNA for the CDR3: TGCAGTGCCCCCGAGGGGGCGTCCTACGAGCAGTACTTC.